This T cell receptor (beta chain) was retrieved from a study of T cell responses to AZD1222 COVID-19 vaccine. Deletions cut 4 bases from V and 4 bases from J, with 23 bases between. Germline values: CDR1 SGHNT, CDR2 YYREEE (reference sequence). The CDR3 totals 17 residues. Pooling of second doses given at about 4 or about 12 weeks was done. In regard to this clone: The antigen is not known.

Study-level points and caveats: Females outnumbered males among donors, who were mostly white British; clonal diversity was possibly underestimated. Increases in Spike-specific TCR breadth and depth were seen after two AZD1222 doses.

Assay used: immunoSEQ multiplex PCR; TCRdb lists only in-frame clones, some missing. This sample has about 150,000 clones, with around 90% found just once. This receptor was identified in an adult who received the AZD1222 COVID-19 vaccine. This chain uses TRBV5-4 with TRBJ2-5, with D possibly matching TRBD2 (6 bases). The sequenced sample was peripheral blood, obtained 28 days after the second AZD1222 dose. The CDR3 sequence is CASSRLGLHRGGETQYF. DNA for the CDR3: TGTGCCAGCAGCCGTTTAGGACTCCATCGGGGAGGAGAGACCCAGTACTTC.